This T cell receptor (beta chain) was sequenced for a study of regulatory T cells in long-lasting Graves disease. This clonotype came up many times. The antigen is undetermined. Since a much larger clone is just one base distant, this may be a read error. Notes on the study in general: Favored gene segments in persistent disease were TRBV28, TRBJ1-2 and TRBJ2-5. For persistent Graves' patients, TCR diversity was lower than for newly diagnosed ones.

Germline CDR1 is SNHLY and CDR2 is FYNNEI. The CDR3 is made up of 18 amino acids. Specified time point: newly diagnosed GD, antithyroid drugs for less than 3 months. After RNA was extracted from PBMCs, the TCR library was made from it. Graves' disease diagnosis used American Thyroid Association guidelines. Staff took about 9.8 milliliters of peripheral blood and put it into EDTA tubes. Arm-PCR with iRepertoire HTBI primers amplified the CDR3 regions for these TCR beta libraries. TCRdb re-analysed the multiplex PCR reads in MiXCR, keeping a single row per CDR3 protein. The sample holds roughly 220,000 distinct CDR3 sequences, around 17% seen once.

The chain uses TRBV2 and TRBJ2-6, with a possible D match to TRBD1 (6 bases). Sequenced here: peripheral blood mononuclear cells (PBMCs), sampled at new diagnosis, from a patient treated with antithyroid drugs. This receptor was identified in a female donor with Graves disease. CDR3 nucleotides: TGTGCCAGCAGTCTAACCGGGACAACCGGCTCTGGGGCCTACGTCCTGACTTTC. Translated: CASSLTGTTGSGAYVLTF.